This T cell receptor beta chain was obtained from a study of blood T cell repertoires in COVID-19. Whole-study context: Specimens from acute and convalescent COVID-19 originated in the United States, Italy and Spain.

There are 16 residues in the CDR3. With V trimmed by 0 bases and J by 2 bases, 3 bases remained unmatched. Germline CDR1 is LGHDT and CDR2 is YNNKEL (reference sequence). Authors' methods: Amplification of reference gene primers provided the estimated nucleated cell counts. Generated by immunoSEQ multiplex PCR, the TCRdb table keeps only in-frame clones and is missing some. That table is the source of V, J and clone size, and D and trimming were worked out from the DNA. The repertoire holds roughly 190,000 clones, with approximately 89% as singletons. The V call is TRBV3-1 (or the pseudogene TRBV3-2), the J call TRBJ1-5; 8 bases agree with TRBD1. This TCR derives from a woman aged 60-70 years with acute or convalescent COVID-19. Sequenced sample: peripheral blood. For the CDR3, the DNA is TGTGCCAGCAGCCAAGATGCAGGGGGCGGCAATCAGCCCCAGCATTTT. This sequence encodes CASSQDAGGGNQPQHF.